These 9 T cell receptor beta chains were all obtained from the same sample, sequenced in a study of cytomegalovirus exposure and HLA in healthy donors (dated by TCRdb to about 2017). Receptor libraries were prepared by the immunoSEQ multiplex PCR assay. For the multiplex PCR, a mixture combining 60 forward primers for TCR Vbeta segments and 13 reverse primers for TCR Jbeta segments was used. Imported from immuneACCESS, the table was reduced by TCRdb to in-frame sequences with V and J called. These copies leave out some clones; in studies compared against another copy, an unresolved V gene accounts for under half, and the cause of the remainder is not known. This sample lists about 270,000 clones; under 80% were detected once. Of the sample, about 2.1% is held by the ten largest clones. The sample taken for sequencing was PBMCs. The receptor set was obtained from a female donor in good health and CMV-seronegative.

The CDR3 DNA follows: TGTGCCAGCAGATTGGGCAGGGCCCAAGAGACCCAGTACTTC. This gives the protein CASRLGRAQETQYF. The chain joins TRBV7-8 to TRBJ2-5, with D perhaps TRBD1 (5 bases). Germline-derived CDR1 and CDR2 are SGHVS and FQNEAQ. The germline V and J ends were trimmed by 6 bases and 1 base, with 12 bases remaining between them. This CDR3 has 14 residues.

This chain joins TRBV20-1 and TRBJ2-5, with D unresolved. The V end was cut by 4 bases, the J end by 5 bases, with 8 bases between. The germline gives CDR1 DFQATT, CDR2 SNEGSKA (reference sequence). This CDR3 region has 11 residues. The CDR3 protein is CSAINSETQYF. The CDR3 DNA is TGCAGTGCTATTAACAGTGAGACCCAGTACTTC.

V gene TRBV5-1 combines with J gene TRBJ2-3; 16 bases line up with TRBD2. CDR1 and CDR2 (germline): SGHRS, YFSETQ. With V trimmed by 5 bases and J by 8 bases, 8 bases remained unmatched. The CDR3 runs 16 residues. CDR3 region: CASSLGLAGGAATQYF. The CDR3 region has the DNA TGCGCCAGCAGTCTGGGACTAGCGGGAGGGGCGGCTACGCAGTATTTT.

This clone was recorded a few times. This chain joins TRBV7-2 and TRBJ2-1; TRBD2 might be the D (6 bases). CDR3 length: 18 residues. V gave up 0 bases and J gave up 5 bases, with 20 bases separating them. Germline values: CDR1 SGHTA, CDR2 FQGNSA. The CDR3 loop is CASSLARTGAGRDNEQFF. CDR3 DNA: TGTGCCAGCAGCTTAGCCCGAACTGGGGCGGGGCGGGACAATGAGCAGTTCTTC.

This clone was detected a few times. The gene calls are TRBV11-2 and TRBJ2-2, with D perhaps matching TRBD2 (5 bases). Trimming pared 0 bases from V and 1 base from J, leaving 15 bases between. CDR1 is SGHAT, CDR2 FQNNGV, per germline. The CDR3 covers 18 residues. This CDR3 reads CASSLDLRRRMNTGELFF. CDR3 DNA: TGTGCCAGCAGCTTAGATTTACGGAGGAGGATGAACACCGGGGAGCTGTTTTTT.

This chain uses TRBV30 with TRBJ2-2; 10 bases line up with TRBD1. This CDR3 has 14 amino acids. Losses at the gene ends were 7 bases for V and 5 bases for J; bases not matched to a gene: 7. CDR1 GTSNPN and CDR2 SVGIG come from the germline V gene (reference sequence). CDR3 DNA sequence: TGTGCCTTGTGGTCGGGACAGGGGACCGGGGAGCTGTTTTTT. Its protein product is CALWSGQGTGELFF.

The chain uses TRBV28 and TRBJ2-7; 8 bases are a match to TRBD1. Looked up from germline, CDR1 is MDHEN and CDR2 is SYDVKM. Trimming removed 6 bases from V and 4 bases from J; junction bases left unmatched: 14. This CDR3 is built from 16 residues. The CDR3 DNA sequence: TGTGCCAGCAGATCCGCCCGGGACAGGTCCTTTTACGAGCAGTACTTC. The encoded protein is CASRSARDRSFYEQYF.

This chain uses TRBV7-6 with TRBJ2-2; 14 bases are shared with TRBD2. The germline CDR1 and CDR2 sequences are SGHVS and FNYEAQ. The junction had 9 bases not matched to a gene; V was cut back by 6 bases and J by 0 bases. CDR3 size: 19 residues. The CDR3 sequence: CASRRLAGGPLTNTGELFF. The CDR3 DNA reads as TGTGCCAGCAGAAGACTAGCGGGAGGGCCGCTTACGAACACCGGGGAGCTGTTTTTT.

J is TRBJ1-5 and V is TRBV6-1; 7 nucleotides align to TRBD1. V shed 6 bases and J 11 bases; nucleotides not matched to a gene: 7. The germline gives CDR1 MNHNS, CDR2 SASEGT. This CDR3 has 12 residues. Here the CDR3 DNA reads TGTGCCAGCAGAATTACAGGGGCATCCCAGCATTTT. Protein: CASRITGASQHF.